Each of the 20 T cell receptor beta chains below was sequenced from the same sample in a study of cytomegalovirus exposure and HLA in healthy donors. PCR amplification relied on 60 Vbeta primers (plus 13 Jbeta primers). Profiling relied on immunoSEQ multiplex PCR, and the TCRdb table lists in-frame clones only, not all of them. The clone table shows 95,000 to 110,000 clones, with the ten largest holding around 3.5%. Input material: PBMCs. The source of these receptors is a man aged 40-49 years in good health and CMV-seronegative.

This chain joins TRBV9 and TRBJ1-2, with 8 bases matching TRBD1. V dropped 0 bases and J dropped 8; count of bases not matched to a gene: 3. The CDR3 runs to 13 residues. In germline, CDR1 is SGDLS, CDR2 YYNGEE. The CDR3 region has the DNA TGTGCCAGCAGCGTAGCAGGGGGCGAGGGCTACACCTTC. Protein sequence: CASSVAGGEGYTF. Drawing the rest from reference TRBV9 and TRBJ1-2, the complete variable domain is DSGVTQTPKHLITATGQRVTLRCSPRSGDLSVYWYQQSLDQGLQFLIQYYNGEERAKGNILERFSAQQFPDLHSELNLSSLELGDSALYFCASSVAGGEGYTFGSGTRLTVV.

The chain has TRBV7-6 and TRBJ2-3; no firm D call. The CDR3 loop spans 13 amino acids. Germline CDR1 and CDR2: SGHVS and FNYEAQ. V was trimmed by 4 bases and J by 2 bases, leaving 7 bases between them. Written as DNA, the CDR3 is TGTGCCAGCAGCTACACCTTCACAGATACGCAGTATTTT. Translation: CASSYTFTDTQYF.

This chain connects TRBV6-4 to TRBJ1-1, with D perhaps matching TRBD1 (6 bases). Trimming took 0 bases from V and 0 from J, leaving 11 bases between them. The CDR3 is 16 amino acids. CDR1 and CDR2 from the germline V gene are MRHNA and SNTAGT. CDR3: CASSDSGQVLNTEAFF. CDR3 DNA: TGTGCCAGCAGTGACTCGGGACAAGTTTTGAACACTGAAGCTTTCTTT.

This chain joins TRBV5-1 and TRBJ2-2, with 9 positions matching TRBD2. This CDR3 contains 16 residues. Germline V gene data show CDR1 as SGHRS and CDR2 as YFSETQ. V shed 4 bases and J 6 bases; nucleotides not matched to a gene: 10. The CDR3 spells CASSATGTSIAGELFF. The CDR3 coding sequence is TGCGCCAGCAGCGCAACCGGGACTAGCATAGCCGGGGAGCTGTTTTTT.

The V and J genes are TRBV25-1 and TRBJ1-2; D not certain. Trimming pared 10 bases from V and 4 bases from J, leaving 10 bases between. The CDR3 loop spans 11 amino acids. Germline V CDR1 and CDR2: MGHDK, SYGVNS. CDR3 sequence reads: CATSYAYGYTF. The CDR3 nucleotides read TGTGCCACCTCCTATGCCTATGGCTACACCTTC.

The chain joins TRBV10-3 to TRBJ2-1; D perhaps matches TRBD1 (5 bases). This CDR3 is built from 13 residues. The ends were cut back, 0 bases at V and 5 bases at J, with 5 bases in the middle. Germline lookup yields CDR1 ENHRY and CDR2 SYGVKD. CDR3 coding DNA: TGTGCCATCAGTGAGTCAGGGGACAATGAGCAGTTCTTC. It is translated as CAISESGDNEQFF.

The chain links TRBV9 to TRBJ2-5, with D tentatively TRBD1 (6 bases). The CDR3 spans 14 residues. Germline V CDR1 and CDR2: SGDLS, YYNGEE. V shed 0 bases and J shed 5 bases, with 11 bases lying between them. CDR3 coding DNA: TGTGCCAGCAGCGTAGTTGGGGGCAGTGAGACCCAGTACTTC. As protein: CASSVVGGSETQYF.

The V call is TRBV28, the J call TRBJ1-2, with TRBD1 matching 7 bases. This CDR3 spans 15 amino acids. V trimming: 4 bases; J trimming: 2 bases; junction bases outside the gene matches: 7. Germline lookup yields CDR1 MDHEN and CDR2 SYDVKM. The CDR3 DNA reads TGTGCCAGCAGTTCATATGACAGGGCCAACTATGGCTACACCTTC. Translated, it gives CASSSYDRANYGYTF.

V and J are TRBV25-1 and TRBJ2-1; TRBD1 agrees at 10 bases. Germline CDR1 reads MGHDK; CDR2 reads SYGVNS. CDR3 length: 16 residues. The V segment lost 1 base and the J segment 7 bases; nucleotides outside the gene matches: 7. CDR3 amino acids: CASSEFGTGETNEQFF. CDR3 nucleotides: TGTGCCAGCAGTGAATTCGGGACAGGGGAGACGAATGAGCAGTTCTTC.

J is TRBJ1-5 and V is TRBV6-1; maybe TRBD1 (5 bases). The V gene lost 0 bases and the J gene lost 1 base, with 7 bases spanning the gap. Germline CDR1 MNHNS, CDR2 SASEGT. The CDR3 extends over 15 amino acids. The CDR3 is CASSEAGGSNQPQHF. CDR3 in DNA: TGTGCCAGCAGTGAAGCGGGGGGGAGCAATCAGCCCCAGCATTTT.

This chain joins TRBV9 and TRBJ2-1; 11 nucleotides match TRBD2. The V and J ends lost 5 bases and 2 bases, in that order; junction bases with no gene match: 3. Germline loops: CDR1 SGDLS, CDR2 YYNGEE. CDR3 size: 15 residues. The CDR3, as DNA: TGTGCCAGCAGTGTGACTAGCGGGACCTACAATGAGCAGTTCTTC. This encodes CASSVTSGTYNEQFF.

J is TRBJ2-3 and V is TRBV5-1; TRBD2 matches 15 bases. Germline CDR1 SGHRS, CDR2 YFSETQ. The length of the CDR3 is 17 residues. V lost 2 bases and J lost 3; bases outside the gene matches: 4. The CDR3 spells CASSLGLAGGQTDTQYF. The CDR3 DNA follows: TGCGCCAGCAGCTTAGGACTAGCGGGGGGGCAAACAGATACGCAGTATTTT.

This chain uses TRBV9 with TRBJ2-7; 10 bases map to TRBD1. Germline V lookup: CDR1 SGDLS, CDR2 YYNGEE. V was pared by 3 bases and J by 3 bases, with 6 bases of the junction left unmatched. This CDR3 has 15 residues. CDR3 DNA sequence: TGTGCCAGCAGCGGGGGGGGACAGGGGCTCTACGAGCAGTACTTC. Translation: CASSGGGQGLYEQYF.

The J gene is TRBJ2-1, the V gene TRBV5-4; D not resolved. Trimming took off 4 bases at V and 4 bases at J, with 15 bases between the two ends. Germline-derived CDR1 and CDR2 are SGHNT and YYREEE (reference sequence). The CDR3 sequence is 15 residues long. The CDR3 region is CASSHALRLYNEQFF. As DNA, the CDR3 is TGTGCCAGCAGCCACGCCCTGAGGCTATACAATGAGCAGTTCTTC.

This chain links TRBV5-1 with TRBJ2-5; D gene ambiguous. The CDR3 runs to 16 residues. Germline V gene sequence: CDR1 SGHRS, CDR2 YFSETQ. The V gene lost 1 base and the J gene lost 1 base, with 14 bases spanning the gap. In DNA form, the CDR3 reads TGCGCCAGCAGCTTGAAACCAACGGGTCGCCAAGAGACCCAGTACTTC. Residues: CASSLKPTGRQETQYF.

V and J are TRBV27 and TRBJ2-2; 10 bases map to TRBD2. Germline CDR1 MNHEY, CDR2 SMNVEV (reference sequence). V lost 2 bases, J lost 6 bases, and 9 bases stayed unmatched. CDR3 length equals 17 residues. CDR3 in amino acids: CASSLRLAGELAGELFF. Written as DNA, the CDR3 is TGTGCCAGCAGTTTAAGGCTAGCGGGAGAATTGGCCGGGGAGCTGTTTTTT.

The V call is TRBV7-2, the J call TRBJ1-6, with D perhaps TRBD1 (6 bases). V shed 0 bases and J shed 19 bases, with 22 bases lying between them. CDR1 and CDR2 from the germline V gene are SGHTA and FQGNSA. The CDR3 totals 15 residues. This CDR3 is CASSLAVRGGGQQHF. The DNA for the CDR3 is TGTGCCAGCAGCTTAGCGGTACGTGGTGGCGGACAGCAACACTTT.

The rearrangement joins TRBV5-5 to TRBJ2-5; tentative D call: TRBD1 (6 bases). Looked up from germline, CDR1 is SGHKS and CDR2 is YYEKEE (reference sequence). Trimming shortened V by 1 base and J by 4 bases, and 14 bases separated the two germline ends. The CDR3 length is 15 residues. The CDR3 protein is CASSLQGHQGETQYF. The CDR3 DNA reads TGTGCCAGCAGCTTGCAGGGACACCAGGGAGAGACCCAGTACTTC.

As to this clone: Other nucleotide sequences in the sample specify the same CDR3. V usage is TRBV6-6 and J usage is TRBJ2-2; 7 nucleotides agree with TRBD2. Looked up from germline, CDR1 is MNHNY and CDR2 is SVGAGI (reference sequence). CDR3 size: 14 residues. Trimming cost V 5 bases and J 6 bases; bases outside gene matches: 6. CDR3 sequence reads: CASSPTSAPGELFF. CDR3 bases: TGTGCCAGCAGTCCCACTAGCGCCCCCGGGGAGCTGTTTTTT.

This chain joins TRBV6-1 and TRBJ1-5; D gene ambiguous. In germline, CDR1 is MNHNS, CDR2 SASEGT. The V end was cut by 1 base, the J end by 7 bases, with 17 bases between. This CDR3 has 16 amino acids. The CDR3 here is CASSEGRSTTGQPQHF. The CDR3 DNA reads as TGTGCCAGCAGTGAAGGGCGCAGTACCACGGGGCAGCCCCAGCATTTT.